This T cell receptor beta chain was identified in a study of shared clonotypes between healthy human individuals. Study-wide context: Used for every donor were three CD4 naive, three CD4 memory, two CD8 naive and one CD8 memory plate. Study-level points and caveats: In the sorted subsets, rarefaction showed sequencing was incomplete despite large depth. Of the naive CD4 clonotypes, around 5% were shared across a handful of donors.

This CDR3 comprises 12 residues. The germline gives CDR1 MDHEN, CDR2 SYDVKM. V dropped 3 bases and J dropped 3 bases, with 3 bases sitting between them. It was CD45RO-negative cells, positively selected for CCR7, that made up naive CD8 cells, with terminally differentiated effector memory CD45RA+ cells excluded. Recent acute infections and vaccinations were absent in the healthy HIV-negative adult donors. Method: immunoSEQ multiplex PCR; TCRdb's copy keeps in-frame clones and lacks some. The table includes approximately 600,000 clones, roughly 96% detected once. As regards this clone: No antigen is known for it. Additional DNA sequences in this sample encode the identical CDR3.

This receptor was taken from a woman younger than 45 in good health. J is TRBJ2-1 and V is TRBV28; the D is unclear. The sequencing sample was made of naive CD8+ T cells sorted from blood. The CDR3 DNA reads TGTGCCAGCAGTTTTCGCTACAATGAGCAGTTCTTC. This gives the protein CASSFRYNEQFF.